This T cell receptor (beta chain) emerged from a study of T cell responses to AZD1222 COVID-19 vaccine. The assay was immunoSEQ multiplex PCR, and TCRdb's table has in-frame clones only and misses some. Among under 200,000 clones listed, over 80% were seen once. This clone occurred once. Its target is not known. This CDR3 region has 14 residues. The ends were cut back, 7 bases at V and 4 bases at J, with 16 bases in the middle. CDR1 is MDHEN, CDR2 SYDVKM, per germline. Study-level findings and limits: Regions 160-218 and 743-854 dominated among vaccine-associated CD4 TCRs spanning spike. Seropositive AZD1222 recipients at baseline numbered only 5 or 6. Increased Spike-specific TCR breadth and depth were observed after two AZD1222 doses. Donors in the cohort were predominantly white British and more often female, and clonal diversity was possibly underestimated.

The receptor's source is an adult in good health. Sequencing was performed on peripheral blood, taken on day 0 of MenACWY control vaccination. This chain connects TRBV28 to TRBJ1-2, with D maybe TRBD1 (6 bases). CDR3 in amino acids: CASTKQGFVYGYTF. The CDR3, as DNA: TGTGCCAGCACTAAACAGGGATTTGTCTATGGCTACACCTTC.